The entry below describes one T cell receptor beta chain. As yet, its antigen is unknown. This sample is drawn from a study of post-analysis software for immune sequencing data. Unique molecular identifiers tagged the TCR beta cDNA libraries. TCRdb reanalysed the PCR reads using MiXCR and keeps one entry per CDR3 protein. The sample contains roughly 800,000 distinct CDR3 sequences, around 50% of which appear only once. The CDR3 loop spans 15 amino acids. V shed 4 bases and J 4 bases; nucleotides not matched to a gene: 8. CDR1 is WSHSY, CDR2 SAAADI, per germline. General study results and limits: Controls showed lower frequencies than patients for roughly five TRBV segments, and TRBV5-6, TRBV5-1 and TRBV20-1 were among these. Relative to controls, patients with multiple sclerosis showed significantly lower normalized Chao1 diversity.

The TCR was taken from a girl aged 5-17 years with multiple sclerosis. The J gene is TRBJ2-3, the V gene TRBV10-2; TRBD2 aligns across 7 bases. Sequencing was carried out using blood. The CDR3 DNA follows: TGCGCCAGCAGTGGAGGGGCGGGAGAAGCAGATACGCAGTATTTT. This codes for CASSGGAGEADTQYF.